The T cell receptor (beta chain) under discussion was sequenced for a study of blood T cell repertoires in COVID-19. Background on the study: COVID-19 samples, acute and convalescent, were from the United States, Italy and Spain. PBMCs, B-cell-depleted T cells, or T cells were the source of the cDNA or gDNA that made up the material.

The V segment lost 4 bases and the J segment 3 bases; nucleotides outside the gene matches: 10. Germline CDR1 KGHDR, CDR2 SFDVKD. CDR3 size: 17 residues. Recruitment covered about 25 US areas and drew participants whose ages spanned roughly 18 to 100 years. This clone was picked up one time. Authors' data handling: Nucleated cell number was recorded as an estimate derived from reference gene primer amplification. Sequencing was performed with immunoSEQ multiplex PCR; in TCRdb, only in-frame clones are kept and a portion is missing. D and trimming were read from the DNA, whereas the V and J calls and clone size are those reported in that table. The table has about 240,000 clones, approximately 83% seen once.

The gene calls are TRBV24-1 and TRBJ2-3, with 9 bases that match TRBD2. This TCR was recovered from a woman between 40 and 55 years old with acute COVID-19. The sample was PBMCs or T cells enriched from blood (not recorded which). The CDR3 is CATSDRGVSGSTDTQYF. The CDR3 nucleotides read TGTGCCACCAGTGACCGAGGGGTTAGCGGGAGTACAGATACGCAGTATTTT.